One and the same sample provided the 26 T cell receptor beta chains below, sequenced in a study of T cells after yellow fever vaccination. One entry per CDR3 protein results from TCRdb running MiXCR on the 5' RACE reads. The sample includes around 600,000 distinct CDR3 sequences, more than 9% seen only once; the top ten take 14% to 15%. Here the sequenced sample was PBMCs, taken on the day of the yellow fever booster vaccination. These receptors all stem from a man aged 30-40 years who received the YFV17D yellow fever vaccine.

This clonotype was seen more than once but under ten times. The chain carries TRBV2 and TRBJ2-3; D call uncertain. Trimming took off 9 bases at V and 14 bases at J, with 21 bases between the two ends. Germline lookup yields CDR1 SNHLY and CDR2 FYNNEI. CDR3 length: 12 residues. The CDR3: CARRQPELAMYF. The CDR3 nucleotides are TGTGCCAGACGACAACCGGAGTTGGCCATGTATTTT.

This clonotype has a handful of counts. The chain links TRBV5-1 to TRBJ1-2, with TRBD1 as a possible D gene (5 bases). CDR1 is SGHRS, CDR2 YFSETQ, per germline. The CDR3 extends over 16 amino acids. The V end was cut by 4 bases, the J end by 5 bases, with 21 bases between. As DNA, the CDR3 is TGCGCCAGCAGCCCCCTCGTTGGGACCACGGCTTATGGCTACACCTTC. It translates to CASSPLVGTTAYGYTF.

This clonotype was observed a handful of times. The V call is TRBV6-5, the J call TRBJ2-3, with D possibly TRBD1 on 5 matching bases. Looked up from germline, CDR1 is MNHEY and CDR2 is SVGAGI. V was clipped by 2 bases and J by 5 bases, with 11 bases between them. CDR3 length: 14 residues. The CDR3 coding sequence is TGTGCCAGCAGTTACACTGACAGATTAGATACGCAGTATTTT. Translated: CASSYTDRLDTQYF.

This clonotype was counted between two and nine times. An end of the junction does not agree with germline; a read error may underlie this. V usage is TRBV20-1 and J usage is TRBJ2-7; 8 nucleotides agree with TRBD2. Germline values: CDR1 DFQATT, CDR2 SNEGSKA (reference sequence). The CDR3 runs 15 residues. The CDR3 sequence is CSAREWSGSSHEQYF. DNA for the CDR3: TGCAGTGCTAGAGAGTGGAGCGGGAGCTCCCACGAGCAGTACTTC.

This clonotype was seen more than once but under ten times. The chain links TRBV18 to TRBJ1-6; D unclear. CDR3 length: 14 residues. V was cut by 6 bases and J by 8 bases, with 14 bases left in between. CDR1 and CDR2 from the germline V gene are KGHSH and LQKENI. CDR3 sequence: CASSLRVEHSPLHF. For the CDR3, the DNA is TGTGCCAGCTCGTTACGGGTCGAGCATTCACCCCTCCACTTT.

This clonotype occurred a few times. V and J are TRBV18 and TRBJ2-3; unclear D gene. The CDR3 extends over 12 amino acids. V dropped 4 bases and J dropped 5 bases, with 7 bases sitting between them. The germline V gene has CDR1 KGHSH and CDR2 LQKENI. The CDR3 loop is CASSQLRDTQYF. The CDR3 DNA follows: TGTGCCAGCTCACAGTTGAGAGATACGCAGTATTTT.

The chain couples TRBV19 to TRBJ2-7; D not resolved. V was pared by 0 bases and J by 2 bases, with 5 bases between. The CDR3 is 13 residues long. In germline, CDR1 is LNHDA, CDR2 SQIVND (reference sequence). The DNA of the CDR3 is TGTGCCAGTAGTATAGATCTCGCCTACGAGCAGTACTTC. Protein product: CASSIDLAYEQYF.

This clonotype turned up a few times. The chain is built from TRBV7-9 and TRBJ2-5; weak D call: TRBD2 (6 bases). V shed 5 bases and J shed 2 bases, with 15 bases lying between them. Looked up from germline, CDR1 is SEHNR and CDR2 is FQNEAQ (reference sequence). There are 15 residues in the CDR3. CDR3 sequence (DNA): TGTGCCAGCAGCCGGGACCTTGGAGGGCAAGAGACCCAGTACTTC. The encoded protein is CASSRDLGGQETQYF.

In this sample, this clonotype turned up a few times. The V gene is TRBV6-5, the J gene TRBJ1-1; 9 bases agree with TRBD1. The CDR3 has 15 residues. The germline V gene encodes CDR1 MNHEY and CDR2 SVGAGI. Trimming took 5 bases from V and 3 from J; bases not matched to a gene: 7. CDR3 loop: CASSHRQGVDTEAFF. The CDR3 nucleotides are TGTGCCAGCAGTCACCGACAGGGGGTCGACACTGAAGCTTTCTTT.

This clonotype has only a few counts. The V gene is TRBV20-1, the J gene TRBJ2-7; D possibly uses TRBD1 or TRBD2 (5 bases each). Trimming took 6 bases from V and 5 from J, leaving 20 bases between them. CDR1 DFQATT and CDR2 SNEGSKA come from the germline V gene (reference sequence). CDR3 length: 14 amino acids. CDR3 coding DNA: TGCAGTGCCCTGCCTGGGACGACGGGTCACGAGCAGTACTTC. This gives the protein CSALPGTTGHEQYF.

This clonotype showed up just a few times. V is TRBV5-4 and J is TRBJ2-2, with 10 bases identical to TRBD2. The CDR3 sequence is 18 residues long. CDR1 SGHNT and CDR2 YYREEE come from the germline V gene (reference sequence). V shed 2 bases and J 2 bases; nucleotides not matched to a gene: 9. CDR3 residues: CASSLRSGRAQNTGELFF. The CDR3 nucleotides are TGTGCCAGCAGCTTAAGAAGCGGGAGGGCCCAAAACACCGGGGAGCTGTTTTTT.

This clonotype was seen more than once but under ten times. The chain couples TRBV4-3 to TRBJ2-6; D not certain. The germline V gene has CDR1 LGHNA and CDR2 YSLEER. V was pared by 0 bases and J by 0 bases, with 15 bases between. This CDR3 comprises 19 residues. The CDR3 sequence: CASSQDWQVLLSGANVLTF. In DNA, the CDR3 is TGCGCCAGCAGCCAAGATTGGCAGGTCCTGCTCTCTGGGGCCAACGTCCTGACTTTC.

The CDR3 here is CAIRTSGKRDEQFF. The CDR3 nucleotides are TGTGCCATCAGGACTAGCGGGAAACGGGATGAGCAGTTCTTC. This chain joins TRBV10-3 and TRBJ2-1, with 11 bases aligning to TRBD2. Germline values: CDR1 ENHRY, CDR2 SYGVKD. The CDR3 consists of 14 residues. Trimming removed 6 bases from V and 8 bases from J; junction bases left unmatched: 6.

This clonotype occurred a few times. The rearrangement uses TRBV7-3 and TRBJ2-1; D may be TRBD1 (6 bases). The CDR3 is 12 amino acids. Germline CDR1 reads SGHTA; CDR2 reads FQGTGA. V was cut by 7 bases and J by 5 bases, with 9 bases left in between. CDR3 loop: CASKGDDNEQFF. CDR3 nucleotides: TGTGCCAGCAAGGGGGATGACAATGAGCAGTTCTTC.

A few counts support this clonotype. This chain connects TRBV14 to TRBJ2-5; D is uncertain. The CDR3 is 16 residues long. The V end was cut by 4 bases, the J end by 2 bases, with 17 bases between. Per germline, CDR1 SGHDN and CDR2 FVKESK. The CDR3 reads CASSPGVTRPQETQYF. In DNA form, the CDR3 reads TGTGCCAGCAGCCCCGGAGTCACGCGTCCTCAAGAGACCCAGTACTTC.

This clonotype was recorded a few times. J is TRBJ2-1 and V is TRBV27; D is unclear. Germline V lookup: CDR1 MNHEY, CDR2 SMNVEV (reference sequence). The V gene lost 5 bases and the J gene lost 5 bases, with 19 bases spanning the gap. The CDR3 has 16 amino acids. The CDR3 region is CASSPRSSATDNEQFF. As DNA, the CDR3 is TGTGCCAGCAGTCCGCGCAGCTCCGCAACTGACAATGAGCAGTTCTTC.

This clonotype appeared a few times. This sequence joins TRBV7-2 and TRBJ2-1, with 11 bases identical to TRBD2. This CDR3 has 16 residues. CDR1 and CDR2 (germline): SGHTA, FQGNSA. V shed 0 bases and J 9 bases; nucleotides not matched to a gene: 7. The CDR3 region is CASSLANSGRALEQFF. CDR3 coding DNA: TGTGCCAGCAGCTTAGCGAATAGCGGGAGGGCTCTTGAGCAGTTCTTC.

This clonotype has a handful of counts. This chain connects TRBV7-8 to TRBJ1-2, with TRBD1 as a possible D gene (5 bases). Germline lookup yields CDR1 SGHVS and CDR2 FQNEAQ. V lost 4 bases and J lost 4, with 13 bases in between. This CDR3 contains 14 residues. CDR3 in DNA: TGTGCCAGCAGCTCCAAGGGGTCCGGCTATGGCTACACCTTC. It specifies CASSSKGSGYGYTF.

This clonotype came up a few times. The chain joins TRBV20-1 to TRBJ2-1; no firm D call. This CDR3 is 15 amino acids long. Germline assignment: CDR1 DFQATT and CDR2 SNEGSKA (reference sequence). Trimming removed 1 base from V and 2 bases from J, with 12 bases in between. Here the CDR3 DNA reads TGCAGTGCTAGAGTCCGGGCGGCGCCCTACAATGAGCAGTTCTTC. Translated, it gives CSARVRAAPYNEQFF.

The rearrangement links TRBV7-9 to TRBJ2-1, with TRBD2 as a possible D gene (7 bases). This CDR3 region has 14 residues. Deletions cut 1 base from V and 6 bases from J, with 10 bases between. Germline-derived CDR1 and CDR2 are SEHNR and FQNEAQ (reference sequence). This chain's CDR3 is CASSLVGGRNEQFF. The CDR3 nucleotides are TGTGCCAGCAGCTTAGTCGGGGGGCGCAATGAGCAGTTCTTC.

As for this clonotype: Compared with germline, one end of the junction differs, possibly owing to a read error. The chain couples TRBV5-1 to TRBJ2-1; TRBD2 agrees at 7 bases. CDR1 is SGHRS and CDR2 is YFSETQ in the germline V gene. This CDR3 has 12 residues. CDR3 protein: CAGSPRGDEQFF. The DNA of the CDR3 is TGCGCCGGCAGCCCCCGGGGGGATGAGCAGTTCTTC.

This sequence joins TRBV6-2 or TRBV6-3 and TRBJ2-1; no reliable D call. V dropped 8 bases and J dropped 1 base, with 9 bases sitting between them. CDR3 size: 13 residues. Looked up from germline, CDR1 is MNHEY and CDR2 is SVGEGT. In nucleotides, the CDR3 is TGTGCCAGCGTAGGGTGGTCCTACAATGAGCAGTTCTTC. Its translation is CASVGWSYNEQFF.

The gene calls are TRBV5-4 and TRBJ2-1; D ambiguous. This CDR3 region has 13 residues. V shed 3 bases and J shed 10 bases, with 14 bases lying between them. Germline CDR1 SGHNT, CDR2 YYREEE (reference sequence). CDR3 sequence: CASSYPRLEEQFF. CDR3 nucleotide sequence: TGTGCCAGCAGCTATCCTCGACTGGAGGAGCAGTTCTTC.

As concerns this clonotype: Compared with germline, one end of the junction differs, possibly owing to a read error. The chain's CDR3 is CSVETSSYEQNF. CDR3 bases: TGCAGCGTTGAGACTAGCAGTTACGAGCAGAACTTC. J is TRBJ2-7 and V is TRBV29-1; 7 bases agree with TRBD2. This CDR3 spans 12 amino acids. Germline V gene sequence: CDR1 SQVTM, CDR2 ANQGSEA.

This clonotype was counted only a few times. V gene TRBV20-1 combines with J gene TRBJ1-1; tentatively, D is TRBD1 (5 bases). Germline values: CDR1 DFQATT, CDR2 SNEGSKA (reference sequence). V lost 6 bases and J 8 bases, leaving 19 bases between the germline ends. This CDR3 is built from 13 residues. CDR3 sequence: CSAVRTTGEEAFF. Written as DNA, the CDR3 is TGCAGTGCAGTAAGGACAACTGGGGAAGAAGCTTTCTTT.

This clonotype has only one observation. The chain is built from TRBV11-1 and TRBJ2-3, with 9 bases aligning to TRBD2. J lost 4 bases, V lost 10 bases, and 21 bases had no gene match. Germline V CDR1 and CDR2: SGHAT, FQDESV (reference sequence). The CDR3 length is 18 residues. The chain's CDR3 is CATLGGSGRTPGPDTQYF. CDR3 DNA sequence: TGTGCCACCCTGGGTGGCAGCGGGAGGACCCCCGGACCAGATACGCAGTATTTT.